This T cell receptor beta chain stems from a study of CXCR3-negative and CXCR3-positive naive CD8 T cells. Researchers prepared the TRB cDNA libraries using 5' RACE with UMI labels. TCRdb reprocessed the 5' RACE reads and reports one entry per CDR3 protein, with no DNA. Recorded for this sample: approximately 100,000 distinct CDR3 sequences. Overall study findings and caveats: The study found more hydrophobic TRB CDR3s in CXCR3-positive naive cells than in CXCR3-negative naive cells.

Of note for this clonotype: Antigen: not known.

This sequence was found in a human donor in good health. Some clones in this sample may be carry-over from other donors' samples. Sequenced material: naive CXCR3+ CD8+ T cells from blood. The subset: CD45RO-CCR7+CD27+CD95- naive CD8+ T cells expressing CXCR3 (TNR3+).

The CDR3 protein is CASSLDVPDTQYF. The V gene is TRBV5-6, the J gene TRBJ2-3. There are 13 residues in the CDR3. CDR1 is SGHDT and CDR2 is YYEEEE in the germline V gene. Supplemented by reference TRBV5-6 and TRBJ2-3, the full variable domain reads DAGVTQSPTHLIKTRGQQVTLRCSPKSGHDTVSWYQQALGQGPQFIFQYYEEEERQRGNFPDRFSGHQFPNYSSELNVNALLLGDSALYLCASSLDVPDTQYFGPGTRLTVL.